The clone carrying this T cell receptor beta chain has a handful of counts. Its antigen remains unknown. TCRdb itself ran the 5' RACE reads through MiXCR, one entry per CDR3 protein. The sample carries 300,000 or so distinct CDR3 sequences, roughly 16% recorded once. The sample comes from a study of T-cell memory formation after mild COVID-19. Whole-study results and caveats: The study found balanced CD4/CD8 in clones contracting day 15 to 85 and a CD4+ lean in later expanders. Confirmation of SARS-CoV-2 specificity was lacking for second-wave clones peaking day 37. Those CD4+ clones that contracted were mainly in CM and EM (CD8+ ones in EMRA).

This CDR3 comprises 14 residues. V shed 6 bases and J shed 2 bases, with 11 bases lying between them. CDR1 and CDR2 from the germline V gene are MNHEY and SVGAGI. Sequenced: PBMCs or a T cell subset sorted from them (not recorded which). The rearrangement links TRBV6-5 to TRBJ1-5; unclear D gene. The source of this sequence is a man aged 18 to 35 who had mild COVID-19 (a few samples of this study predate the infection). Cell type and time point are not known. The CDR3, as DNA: TGTGCCAGCAGGAGAGCGGGAGGCAATCAGCCCCAGCATTTT. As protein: CASRRAGGNQPQHF.